This TCR beta chain was captured in a study of T cell responses to AZD1222 COVID-19 vaccine. Study results and limitations: Only a handful of AZD1222 recipients, more than 5 in all, had baseline seropositivity. The breadth and depth of Spike-specific TCRs increased once two AZD1222 doses had been given.

Method: immunoSEQ multiplex PCR; TCRdb's copy keeps in-frame clones and lacks some. This table holds approximately 140,000 clones, nearly 90% found once. A word on this clone: As yet, its antigen is unknown.

The sequence derives from an adult in good health. Sample: peripheral blood, taken on day 0 of AZD1222 vaccination.

CDR3 region: CASSYPGEDNEQFF. The CDR3 bases are TGTGCCAGCAGTTACCCAGGCGAGGACAATGAGCAGTTCTTC. The rearrangement uses TRBV6-6 and TRBJ2-1, with D uncertain. The ends were cut back, 2 bases at V and 5 bases at J, with 10 bases in the middle. The germline gives CDR1 MNHNY, CDR2 SVGAGI (reference sequence). The CDR3 extends over 14 amino acids.